This entry lists 29 T cell receptor beta chains sequenced from one sample in a study of identical twins. MiXCR was run by TCRdb on the 5' RACE reads, yielding one entry per CDR3 protein. The table has 650,000 to 800,000 distinct CDR3 sequences, under 9% seen once. The same sample was also used in a study of yellow fever vaccine responses in identical twins.

Sequenced: PBMCs. Source of these receptors: a woman aged 18-35 years in good health.

This clonotype has only a few counts. The chain has TRBV7-3 and TRBJ2-3; TRBD1 is a possible D gene (7 bases). The CDR3 sequence is 15 residues long. The germline gives CDR1 SGHTA, CDR2 FQGTGA. Trimming removed 3 bases from V and 6 bases from J, with 16 bases in between. The CDR3 nucleotides are TGTGCCAGCAGCTTTCTTGACGGGGGACAGGATACGCAGTATTTT. This encodes CASSFLDGGQDTQYF.

This clonotype has a handful of counts. V is TRBV28 and J is TRBJ2-5, with TRBD1 matching 7 bases. In germline, CDR1 is MDHEN, CDR2 SYDVKM. The junction had 8 bases not matched to a gene; V was cut back by 4 bases and J by 3 bases. CDR3 length: 15 amino acids. CDR3: CASSSPGTAKETQYF. As DNA, the CDR3 is TGTGCCAGCAGTTCCCCTGGGACAGCGAAAGAGACCCAGTACTTC.

The J gene is TRBJ2-1, the V gene TRBV20-1, with 11 nucleotides matching TRBD2. The CDR3 is 16 amino acids. The V and J ends lost 0 bases and 3 bases, in that order; junction bases with no gene match: 4. Per germline, CDR1 DFQATT and CDR2 SNEGSKA (reference sequence). CDR3 DNA sequence: TGCAGTGCTAGAGATTCGGGACTAGCGGTCTACAATGAGCAGTTCTTC. Protein sequence: CSARDSGLAVYNEQFF.

This chain connects TRBV6-2 or TRBV6-3 to TRBJ1-1, with no clear D. V lost 0 bases and J lost 8, with 7 bases in between. The germline gives CDR1 MNHEY, CDR2 SVGEGT. The CDR3 runs 12 residues. The CDR3 DNA reads TGTGCCAGCAGTTACTCGAGAAGGGAAGCTTTCTTT. Amino acid sequence: CASSYSRREAFF.

In its sample, this clonotype was seen a few times. CDR3 protein: CASSQDGTGEAYEQYF. The CDR3 DNA follows: TGTGCCAGCAGCCAAGATGGAACGGGAGAAGCCTACGAGCAGTACTTC. The rearrangement links TRBV4-2 to TRBJ2-7; D possibly corresponds to TRBD2 (6 bases). Germline loops: CDR1 LGHNA, CDR2 YNFKEQ. The CDR3 consists of 16 residues. V was trimmed by 0 bases and J by 2 bases, leaving 14 bases between them.

CDR3: CASSEGRLNQPQHF. CDR3 coding DNA: TGTGCCAGCAGTGAGGGACGGCTTAATCAGCCCCAGCATTTT. The rearrangement uses TRBV25-1 and TRBJ1-5; TRBD1 might be the D (5 bases). The CDR3 totals 14 residues. The germline CDR1 and CDR2 sequences are MGHDK and SYGVNS. Trimming removed 3 bases at V and 4 bases at J, with 10 bases between.

This chain joins TRBV24-1 and TRBJ2-6; perhaps TRBD1 as D (5 bases). CDR3 length equals 18 residues. V was shortened by 3 bases and J by 1 base, with 15 bases between the two germline ends. The germline CDR1 and CDR2 sequences are KGHDR and SFDVKD. As DNA, the CDR3 is TGTGCCACCAGTGATGAATCAGGGTCGCAGTCTGGGGCCAACGTCCTGACTTTC. Protein: CATSDESGSQSGANVLTF.

In its sample, this clonotype was seen many times. V gene TRBV24-1 combines with J gene TRBJ2-6, with D perhaps matching TRBD1 (5 bases). This CDR3 has 16 residues. Germline CDR1 reads KGHDR; CDR2 reads SFDVKD. Trimming pared 3 bases from V and 0 bases from J, leaving 8 bases between. In DNA form, the CDR3 reads TGTGCCACCAGTGATGTGCAGGGCTCTGGGGCCAACGTCCTGACTTTC. It is translated as CATSDVQGSGANVLTF.

V is TRBV6-5 and J is TRBJ2-1, with 10 nucleotides matching TRBD2. V gave up 4 bases and J gave up 8 bases; unmatched junction bases: 11. Germline CDR1 is MNHEY and CDR2 is SVGAGI. CDR3 length equals 16 residues. CDR3 amino acids: CASSLSTSGTGDEQFF. CDR3 sequence (DNA): TGTGCCAGCAGTTTAAGTACTAGCGGGACGGGCGATGAGCAGTTCTTC.

This clonotype was picked up a small number of times. J is TRBJ1-6 and V is TRBV5-6; no clear D. V was clipped by 3 bases and J by 8 bases, with 6 bases between them. There are 12 residues in the CDR3. Germline CDR1 and CDR2: SGHDT and YYEEEE. This CDR3 is CASSYSYSPLHF. CDR3 in DNA: TGTGCCAGCAGCTACAGCTATTCACCCCTCCACTTT. The full variable domain, in which reference TRBV5-6 and TRBJ1-6 provide the parts outside the CDR3, is DAGVTQSPTHLIKTRGQQVTLRCSPKSGHDTVSWYQQALGQGPQFIFQYYEEEERQRGNFPDRFSGHQFPNYSSELNVNALLLGDSALYLCASSYSYSPLHFGNGTRLTVT.

DNA for the CDR3: TGCAGCGTTGAACAAGGTGGGGGTCAGCCCCAGCATTTT. Translated: CSVEQGGGQPQHF. The chain has TRBV29-1 and TRBJ1-5; possibly TRBD1 for D (5 bases). V was shortened by 2 bases and J by 6 bases, with 11 bases between the two germline ends. The CDR3 length is 13 residues. Germline assignment: CDR1 SQVTM and CDR2 ANQGSEA.

The chain employs TRBV7-6 and TRBJ2-5; the D gene is possibly TRBD1 (6 bases). CDR1 and CDR2 from the germline V gene are SGHVS and FNYEAQ. The V end was cut by 1 base, the J end by 5 bases, with 14 bases between. CDR3 length equals 15 residues. Here the CDR3 reads CASSLGTGIVETQYF. As DNA, the CDR3 is TGTGCCAGCAGCTTAGGAACAGGGATTGTGGAGACCCAGTACTTC.

In its sample, this clonotype was seen a few times. V gene TRBV7-9 combines with J gene TRBJ2-6; no definite D call. V was cut by 7 bases and J by 0 bases, with 4 bases left in between. The CDR3 is 13 amino acids. Germline CDR1 is SEHNR and CDR2 is FQNEAQ (reference sequence). The CDR3 spells CASTDSGANVLTF. For the CDR3, the DNA is TGTGCCAGCACCGACTCTGGGGCCAACGTCCTGACTTTC.

This clonotype was counted a few times. The V call is TRBV2, the J call TRBJ2-7; the match to TRBD2 covers 8 bases. Germline V gene data show CDR1 as SNHLY and CDR2 as FYNNEI. CDR3 length equals 15 residues. V trimming: 7 bases; J trimming: 0 bases; junction bases outside the gene matches: 8. The CDR3 loop is CASIREGGLSYEQYF. The CDR3 DNA follows: TGTGCCAGCATTCGGGAGGGGGGCCTCTCCTACGAGCAGTACTTC. Full variable domain (rest looked up from reference TRBV2 and TRBJ2-7): EPEVTQTPSHQVTQMGQEVILRCVPISNHLYFYWYRQILGQKVEFLVSFYNNEISEKSEIFDDQFSVERPDGSNFTLKIRSTKLEDSAMYFCASIREGGLSYEQYFGPGTRLTVT.

This chain joins TRBV7-9 and TRBJ2-7; D gene uncertain. This CDR3 spans 16 amino acids. Germline CDR1 and CDR2: SEHNR and FQNEAQ (reference sequence). The V gene lost 6 bases and the J gene lost 0 bases, with 18 bases spanning the gap. CDR3 coding DNA: TGTGCCAGCAGACCGCCCTCAGACGGGCTCTCCTACGAGCAGTACTTC. Its translation: CASRPPSDGLSYEQYF.

This clonotype occurred many times. CDR3 DNA sequence: TGTGCCAGCAGCCAAGACAGGTTTCCCTCTGGGGCCAACGTCCTGACTTTC. Translating it yields CASSQDRFPSGANVLTF. The chain couples TRBV3-1 to TRBJ2-6; no reliable D call. There are 17 residues in the CDR3. The germline gives CDR1 LGHDT, CDR2 YNNKEL (reference sequence). V was shortened by 0 bases and J by 0 bases, with 9 bases between the two germline ends.

This clonotype was detected only a few times. The chain couples TRBV20-1 to TRBJ2-1, with no clear D. CDR1 is DFQATT and CDR2 is SNEGSKA in the germline V gene (reference sequence). The CDR3 is made up of 14 amino acids. Between the trimmed V and J ends, which lost 1 base and 0 bases, there was a span of 7 bases. CDR3 sequence: CSARGRPSYNEQFF. CDR3 in DNA: TGCAGTGCTAGAGGTCGGCCCTCCTACAATGAGCAGTTCTTC.

The sample holds many counts of this clonotype. The chain is built from TRBV12-3 or TRBV12-4 and TRBJ2-5; no clear D gene. The CDR3 sequence is 14 residues long. The germline V and J ends were trimmed by 5 bases and 2 bases, with 12 bases remaining between them. The chain's CDR3 is CASSPSALQETQYF. The CDR3 region has the DNA TGTGCCAGCAGTCCCTCGGCACTACAAGAGACCCAGTACTTC.

This clonotype was recorded a few times. The V gene is TRBV6-6, the J gene TRBJ1-4; TRBD1 matches at 7 bases. The CDR3 covers 11 residues. Looked up from germline, CDR1 is MNHNY and CDR2 is SVGAGI (reference sequence). V shed 7 bases and J 13 bases; nucleotides not matched to a gene: 6. CDR3: CASKMDRTLFF. The CDR3 nucleotides are TGTGCCAGCAAGATGGACAGGACACTGTTTTTT.

The sample holds a few counts of this clonotype. This chain uses TRBV12-3 or TRBV12-4 with TRBJ1-1; D may be TRBD1 (5 bases). There are 15 residues in the CDR3. The germline V and J ends were trimmed by 5 bases and 7 bases, with 20 bases remaining between them. In nucleotides, the CDR3 is TGTGCCAGCAGTCCCCGACCGCTGGGGCTAGTTGAAGCTTTCTTT. Protein sequence: CASSPRPLGLVEAFF.

This chain joins TRBV5-6 and TRBJ2-1, with a possible D match to TRBD1 (6 bases). The length of the CDR3 is 14 residues. Germline V gives CDR1 SGHDT, CDR2 YYEEEE. V lost 4 bases, J lost 2 bases, and 10 bases lay in between. The CDR3 sequence: CASSRGTTYNEQFF. Written as DNA, the CDR3 is TGTGCCAGCAGCAGGGGGACGACCTACAATGAGCAGTTCTTC.

This clonotype was counted a few times. The chain carries TRBV5-1 and TRBJ1-4; tentatively, D is TRBD1 (5 bases). There are 14 residues in the CDR3. The germline V and J ends were trimmed by 0 bases and 5 bases, with 8 bases remaining between them. The germline CDR1 and CDR2 sequences are SGHRS and YFSETQ. The CDR3 sequence is CASSLAGLNEKLFF. DNA of the CDR3: TGCGCCAGCAGCTTGGCAGGGCTAAATGAAAAACTGTTTTTT.

This clonotype has only a few counts. The chain joins TRBV27 to TRBJ1-5; 12 bases are a match to TRBD1. There are 15 residues in the CDR3. V was pared by 5 bases and J by 5 bases, with 4 bases of the junction left unmatched. Per the germline V gene, CDR1 is MNHEY and CDR2 is SMNVEV (reference sequence). The CDR3 region is CASSQGTGGDQPQHF. The CDR3 nucleotides are TGTGCCAGCAGTCAAGGGACAGGGGGCGATCAGCCCCAGCATTTT.

The chain combines TRBV27 with TRBJ1-4, with TRBD1 identical over 8 bases. CDR3 size: 18 residues. With 1 base clipped from V and 8 bases from J, the junction kept 15 bases outside the gene matches. Germline V lookup: CDR1 MNHEY, CDR2 SMNVEV (reference sequence). The CDR3 loop is CASSLLGRGLYGVEKLFF. CDR3 sequence (DNA): TGTGCCAGCAGTTTATTGGGCAGGGGGCTTTATGGTGTGGAAAAACTGTTTTTT.

This clonotype was observed at least ten times. Lacking the conserved final phenylalanine or tryptophan, this CDR3 likely reflects a read error. The limits of the CDR3 on the DNA are not certain, so only TCRdb's listed CDR3 is given. The chain employs TRBV5-6 and TRBJ2-3; TRBD2 is the table's D call, not checked against the DNA. The CDR3 length is 12 residues, termini included. CDR1 and CDR2 (germline): SGHDT, YYEEEE. CDR3 loop: CASSRLAGADRV.

This clonotype was seen more than once but under ten times. The chain has TRBV27 and TRBJ1-1; 8 bases align to TRBD1. This CDR3 region has 13 residues. The V segment lost 4 bases and the J segment 4 bases; nucleotides outside the gene matches: 2. Germline V gene sequence: CDR1 MNHEY, CDR2 SMNVEV (reference sequence). As DNA, the CDR3 is TGTGCCAGCAGTTGGACAGGGAGCACTGAAGCTTTCTTT. Translating gives CASSWTGSTEAFF.

This clonotype has at least ten counts. The chain recombines TRBV12-3 or TRBV12-4 with TRBJ2-1; no definite D call. The CDR3 runs to 14 residues. V gave up 7 bases and J gave up 8 bases, with 18 bases separating them. The CDR3 bases are TGTGCCAGCAATCCCGCTTACGGTACCGATGAGCAGTTCTTC. Translating it yields CASNPAYGTDEQFF.

Many counts were recorded for this clonotype. The rearrangement uses TRBV7-9 and TRBJ2-1, with D unresolved. V gave up 5 bases and J gave up 2 bases, with 7 bases separating them. CDR3 length: 13 amino acids. Germline V gene data show CDR1 as SEHNR and CDR2 as FQNEAQ (reference sequence). The CDR3 DNA sequence: TGTGCCAGCAGCCCCGTGGCCTACAATGAGCAGTTCTTC. This codes for CASSPVAYNEQFF.

This clonotype has at least ten counts. V gene TRBV5-1 combines with J gene TRBJ1-1; tentative D call: TRBD1 (5 bases). The germline CDR1 and CDR2 sequences are SGHRS and YFSETQ. The V gene lost 4 bases and the J gene lost 4 bases, with 14 bases spanning the gap. There are 14 residues in the CDR3. Written as DNA, the CDR3 is TGCGCCAGCAGCACCTGGACGGGGGGCACTGAAGCTTTCTTT. Its protein product is CASSTWTGGTEAFF.